A single sample is the source of the 7 T cell receptor beta chains below, sequenced in a study of T cell repertoires in cytomegalovirus infection. TCRdb ran MiXCR on the reads and lists one entry per CDR3 protein. Of fewer than 250,000 distinct CDR3 sequences listed, approximately 13% are singletons. The sequenced sample consisted of PBMCs. The origin of the receptors is a human donor in good health (CMV status not recorded). Some clones in this sample may be carry-over from other donors' samples.

V usage is TRBV6-5 and J usage is TRBJ1-2; D unclear. The CDR3 consists of 13 residues. Deletions cut 0 bases from V and 4 bases from J, with 6 bases between. Germline V CDR1 and CDR2: MNHEY, SVGAGI. The CDR3 sequence: CASSYSISYGYTF. CDR3 coding DNA: TGTGCCAGCAGTTACTCAATTAGCTATGGCTACACCTTC.

This clonotype was recorded many times. The chain joins TRBV7-2 to TRBJ1-4, with D possibly being TRBD1 (6 bases). The germline V and J ends were trimmed by 1 base and 0 bases, with 12 bases remaining between them. The CDR3 loop spans 17 amino acids. The germline V gene encodes CDR1 SGHTA and CDR2 FQGNSA. The CDR3 coding sequence is TGTGCCAGCAGCTTAGGGGCCAGGGGTTCAACTAATGAAAAACTGTTTTTT. Translating it yields CASSLGARGSTNEKLFF.

The chain recombines TRBV27 with TRBJ1-5, with TRBD1 identical over 12 bases. The CDR3 has 14 amino acids. Germline CDR1 MNHEY, CDR2 SMNVEV (reference sequence). The junction had 3 bases not matched to a gene; V was cut back by 5 bases and J by 7 bases. For the CDR3, the DNA is TGTGCCAGCAGTGGGGACAGGGGGCGGCAGCCCCAGCATTTT. As protein: CASSGDRGRQPQHF.

V usage is TRBV28 and J usage is TRBJ2-7; the match to TRBD1 covers 9 bases. The V and J ends lost 6 bases and 2 bases, in that order; junction bases with no gene match: 5. Germline assignment: CDR1 MDHEN and CDR2 SYDVKM. The CDR3 runs 14 residues. CDR3 protein: CASRVQGAPYEQYF. In nucleotides, the CDR3 is TGTGCCAGCAGGGTACAGGGGGCTCCCTACGAGCAGTACTTC.

In this sample, this clonotype turned up many times. The chain combines TRBV7-2 with TRBJ2-5; the D gene could be TRBD1 or TRBD2 (5 bases each). The CDR3 is 14 amino acids. With 4 bases removed from V and 0 bases from J, the gap between germline ends came to 9 bases. Germline V gene data show CDR1 as SGHTA and CDR2 as FQGNSA. This CDR3 reads CASSSMGDQETQYF. CDR3 sequence (DNA): TGTGCCAGCAGCTCCATGGGGGACCAAGAGACCCAGTACTTC.

This clonotype was seen more than once but under ten times. The V and J genes are TRBV29-1 and TRBJ2-5; the match to TRBD1 covers 7 bases. After removal of 3 bases from V and 5 bases from J, the junction contained 6 bases not matched to a gene. Germline CDR1 SQVTM, CDR2 ANQGSEA. The CDR3 sequence is 13 residues long. CDR3 sequence (DNA): TGCAGCGTTGACAGGGGGATTGTGGAGACCCAGTACTTC. Residues: CSVDRGIVETQYF.

Concerning this clonotype itself: One base away lies a much larger clone, so this may be a sequencing read error. The V call is TRBV24-1, the J call TRBJ2-2, with TRBD1 as a possible D gene (5 bases). The CDR3 is 13 amino acids. Per germline, CDR1 KGHDR and CDR2 SFDVKD. CDR3 in DNA: TGTGTCACCAGTGGGGCAAACACCGGGGAGCTGTTTTTT. Residues: CVTSGANTGELFF.